Listed below are T cell receptor beta chains from one sample, sequenced in a study of human T cells and chemical hapten exposure. One entry per CDR3 protein, called by TCRdb with MiXCR from the RACE reads. Among about 94,000 distinct CDR3 sequences listed, roughly a tenth were seen once. The sequenced sample was whole blood, obtained in connection with sensitization to the hapten diphenylcyclopropenone (DPC). These receptors originate from a woman in her forties with alopecia areata. Some clones in this sample may be carry-over from other donors' samples. CDR3s include the opening cysteine and the closing phenylalanine or tryptophan. The order of the fields is V gene, J gene, clone size, D gene, CDR3 DNA, CDR3 protein. A D gene is named only where the DNA matches it firmly. Where a row states a size, it is once, few, many or the class of an expanded clone; other rows omit it.

TRBV28	TRBJ2-7	few	.	TGTGCCAGCAGTTTGGAGGGGGCCTCCTACGAGCAGTACTTC	CASSLEGASYEQYF
TRBV5-1	TRBJ2-2	few	TRBD2	TGCGCCAGCAGGTTTGGTAGCGGGAGAACGACCGGGGAGCTGTTTTTT	CASRFGSGRTTGELFF
TRBV29-1	TRBJ1-2	many	.	TGCAGCGTTTGGGGGACCTATGGCTACACCTTC	CSVWGTYGYTF
TRBV6-2/TRBV6-3	TRBJ1-5	few	TRBD1	TGTGCCAGCAGGACAGGGGGCGGCAATCAGCCCCAGCATTTT	CASRTGGGNQPQHF
TRBV6-5	TRBJ2-3	.	.	TGTGCCAGCAGTTACTCGGGGACCCCCACAGATACGCAGTATTTT	CASSYSGTPTDTQYF
TRBV7-7	TRBJ2-5	many	.	TGTGCTAGCAGCTCCGGGAGTGGACTCGAGACCCAGTACTTC	CASSSGSGLETQYF
TRBV12-3/TRBV12-4	TRBJ2-1	.	.	TGTGCCAGCAGTTTGAGTCCGGGGGCGAATGAGCAGTTCTTC	CASSLSPGANEQFF
TRBV19	TRBJ1-2	many	.	TGTGCCAGTAGTATTGGCATCACTAACTATGGCTACACCTTC	CASSIGITNYGYTF
TRBV2	TRBJ2-2	many	TRBD1	TGTGCCAGCATATTATGGGGGACAGGGGACACCGGGGAGCTGTTTTTT	CASILWGTGDTGELFF
TRBV25-1	TRBJ1-1	.	.	TGTGCCAGCCAACCCCCCGAGACAGGTGGGAACACTGAAGCTTTCTTT	CASQPPETGGNTEAFF
TRBV12-3/TRBV12-4	TRBJ2-1	.	.	TGTGCCAGCAGTTTTCCCGCGGGAACCTACAATGAGCAGTTCTTC	CASSFPAGTYNEQFF
TRBV12-3/TRBV12-4	TRBJ1-6	few	TRBD1	TGTGCCAGCAGTCTCGTCGACAGGGACAGTTCACCCCTCCACTTT	CASSLVDRDSSPLHF
TRBV24-1	TRBJ2-2	many	.	TGTGCCACCAGTGATCTCGATCAGGTGACCGGGGAGCTGTTTTTT	CATSDLDQVTGELFF
TRBV20-1	TRBJ2-1	many	TRBD2	TGCAGTGGGCGACTAGCGGAAGGGTTGAATGAGCAGTTCTTC	CSGRLAEGLNEQFF
TRBV7-2	TRBJ2-3	many	.	TGTGCCAGCAGCTTATACAGGAGCACAGATACGCAGTATTTT	CASSLYRSTDTQYF
TRBV6-2/TRBV6-3	TRBJ2-7	.	.	TGTGCCAGCAGTTACTCTACCGCGGGGGCAGTTGGTGGCGAGCAGTACTTC	CASSYSTAGAVGGEQYF
TRBV3-1	TRBJ2-6	.	.	TGTGCCAGCAGCCGGCTGAAATCCTCTGGGGCCAACGTCCTGACTTTC	CASSRLKSSGANVLTF
TRBV5-1	TRBJ2-1	many	.	TGCGCCAGCAGCTTGGATGGCGGGACAAAGAAGTTCTTC	CASSLDGGTKKFF
TRBV18	TRBJ1-1	many	.	TGTGCCAGCTCACCAGGGATGGGCACTGAAGCTTTCTTT	CASSPGMGTEAFF
TRBV7-2	TRBJ1-5	.	.	TGTGCCAGCAGCTTAGCGGCCTTTCCCGTCAATCAGCCCCAGCATTTT	CASSLAAFPVNQPQHF
TRBV19	TRBJ2-5	.	.	TGTGCCAGTAGTATAGGTCGGGTTTCAGAAGAGACCCAGTACTTC	CASSIGRVSEETQYF
TRBV7-9	TRBJ2-2	many	TRBD2	TGTGCCAGGAGCGGGAGAGAGAACACCGGGGAGCTGTTTTTT	CARSGRENTGELFF
TRBV12-3/TRBV12-4	TRBJ2-7	many	TRBD2	TGTGCCAGCAGTTTAACGTCGGGACTAGATGGCGAGCAGTACTTC	CASSLTSGLDGEQYF
TRBV5-6	TRBJ1-5	many	.	TGTGCCAGCAGCTTGTATGAGTTTAGCAATCAGCCCCAGCATTTT	CASSLYEFSNQPQHF
TRBV4-1	TRBJ2-2	many	.	TGCGCCAGCAGCCAAGGACCCCTAGCTAGCCGGAATAGTGACACCGGGGAGCTGTTTTTT	CASSQGPLASRNSDTGELFF
TRBV6-2/TRBV6-3	TRBJ1-1	few	.	TGTGCCAGCAGTTACGCCGGGGGACGGTCGGCCACTGAAGCTTTCTTT	CASSYAGGRSATEAFF
TRBV25-1	TRBJ1-5	.	.	TGTGCCAGCAGTGAAGGAAATAGCAATCAGCCCCAGCATTTT	CASSEGNSNQPQHF